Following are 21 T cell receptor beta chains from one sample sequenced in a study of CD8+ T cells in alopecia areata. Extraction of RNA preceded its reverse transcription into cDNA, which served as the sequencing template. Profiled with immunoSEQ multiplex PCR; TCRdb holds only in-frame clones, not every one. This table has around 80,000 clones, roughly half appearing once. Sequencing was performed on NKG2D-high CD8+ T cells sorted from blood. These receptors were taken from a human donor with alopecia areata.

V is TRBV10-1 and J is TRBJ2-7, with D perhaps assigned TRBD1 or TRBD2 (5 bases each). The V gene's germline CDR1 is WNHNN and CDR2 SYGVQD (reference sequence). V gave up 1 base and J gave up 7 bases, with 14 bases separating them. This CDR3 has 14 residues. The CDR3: CASSEFGAEGEQYF. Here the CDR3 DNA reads TGCGCCAGCAGTGAGTTTGGAGCCGAGGGGGAGCAGTACTTC.

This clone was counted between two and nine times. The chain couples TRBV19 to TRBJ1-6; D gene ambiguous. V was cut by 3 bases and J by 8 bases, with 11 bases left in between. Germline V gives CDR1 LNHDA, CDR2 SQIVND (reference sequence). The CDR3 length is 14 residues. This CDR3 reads CASSMGYYDSPLHF. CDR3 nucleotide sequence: TGTGCCAGTAGTATGGGGTATTATGATTCACCCCTCCACTTT.

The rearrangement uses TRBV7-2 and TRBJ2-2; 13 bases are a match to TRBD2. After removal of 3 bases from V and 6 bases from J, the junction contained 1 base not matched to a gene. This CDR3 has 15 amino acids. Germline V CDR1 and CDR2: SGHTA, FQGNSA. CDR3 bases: TGTGCCAGCAGCTTGGGACTAGCGGGGCCCGGGGAGCTGTTTTTT. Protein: CASSLGLAGPGELFF. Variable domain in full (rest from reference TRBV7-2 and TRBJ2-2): GAGVSQSPSNKVTEKGKDVELRCDPISGHTALYWYRQSLGQGLEFLIYFQGNSAPDKSGLPSDRFSAERTGGSVSTLTIQRTQQEDSAVYLCASSLGLAGPGELFFGEGSRLTVL.

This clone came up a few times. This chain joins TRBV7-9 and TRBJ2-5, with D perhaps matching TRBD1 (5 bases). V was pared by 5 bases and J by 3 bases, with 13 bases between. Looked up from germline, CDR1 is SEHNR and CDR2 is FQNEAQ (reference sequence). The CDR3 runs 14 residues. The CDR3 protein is CASSPRQRKETQYF. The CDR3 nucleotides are TGTGCCAGCAGCCCCCGACAGAGGAAAGAGACCCAGTACTTC. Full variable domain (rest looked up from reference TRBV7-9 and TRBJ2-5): DTGVSQNPRHKITKRGQNVTFRCDPISEHNRLYWYRQTLGQGPEFLTYFQNEAQLEKSRLLSDRFSAERPKGSFSTLEIQRTEQGDSAMYLCASSPRQRKETQYFGPGTRLLVL.

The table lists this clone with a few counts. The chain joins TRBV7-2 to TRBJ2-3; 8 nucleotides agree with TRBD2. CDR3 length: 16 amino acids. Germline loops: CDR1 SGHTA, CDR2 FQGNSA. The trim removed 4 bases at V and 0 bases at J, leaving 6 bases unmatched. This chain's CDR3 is CASSYISGGSTDTQYF. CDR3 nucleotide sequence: TGTGCCAGCAGCTACATCAGCGGGGGAAGCACAGATACGCAGTATTTT.

This CDR3 is CASSPGGGDEQYF. The CDR3 region has the DNA TGTGCCAGCAGCCCGGGGGGAGGGGATGAGCAGTACTTC. The J gene is TRBJ2-7, the V gene TRBV27, with TRBD2 matching over 7 bases. The V gene's germline CDR1 is MNHEY and CDR2 SMNVEV (reference sequence). Trimming cost V 6 bases and J 7 bases; bases outside gene matches: 9. The CDR3 spans 13 residues.

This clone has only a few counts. CDR3: CASSYFSASNQPQHF. For the CDR3, the DNA is TGTGCCAGCAGTTACTTTTCTGCTAGCAATCAGCCCCAGCATTTT. V gene TRBV6-6 combines with J gene TRBJ1-5; D unresolved. V was cut by 1 base and J by 0 bases, with 7 bases left in between. CDR3 size: 15 residues. Germline lookup yields CDR1 MNHNY and CDR2 SVGAGI (reference sequence).

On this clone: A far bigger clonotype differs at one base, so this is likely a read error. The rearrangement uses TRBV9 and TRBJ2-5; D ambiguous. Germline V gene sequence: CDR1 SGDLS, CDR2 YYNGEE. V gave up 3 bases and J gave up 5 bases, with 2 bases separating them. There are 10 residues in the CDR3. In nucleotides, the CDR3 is TGTGCCAGCAGCGGGGAGACCCAGTACTTC. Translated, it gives CASSGETQYF. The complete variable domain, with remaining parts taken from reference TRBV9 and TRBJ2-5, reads DSGVTQTPKHLITATGQRVTLRCSPRSGDLSVYWYQQSLDQGLQFLIQYYNGEERAKGNILERFSAQQFPDLHSELNLSSLELGDSALYFCASSGETQYFGPGTRLLVL.

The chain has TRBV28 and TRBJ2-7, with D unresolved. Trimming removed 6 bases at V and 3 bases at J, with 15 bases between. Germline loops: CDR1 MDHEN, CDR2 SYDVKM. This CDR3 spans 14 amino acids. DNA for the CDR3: TGTGCCAGCAGATTACCCGGGTCCGACTACGAGCAGTACTTC. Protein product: CASRLPGSDYEQYF.

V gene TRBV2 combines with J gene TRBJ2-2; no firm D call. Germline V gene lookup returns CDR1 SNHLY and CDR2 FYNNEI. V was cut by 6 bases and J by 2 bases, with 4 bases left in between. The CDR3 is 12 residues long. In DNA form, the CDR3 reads TGTGCCAGCAGGGGAAACACCGGGGAGCTGTTTTTT. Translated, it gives CASRGNTGELFF.

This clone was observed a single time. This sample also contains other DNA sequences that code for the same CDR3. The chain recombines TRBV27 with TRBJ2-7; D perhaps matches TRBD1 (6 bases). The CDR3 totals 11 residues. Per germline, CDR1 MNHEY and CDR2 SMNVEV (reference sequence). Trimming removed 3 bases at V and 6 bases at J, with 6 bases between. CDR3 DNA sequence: TGTGCCAGCAGTTTGGGGGCCGAGCAGTACTTC. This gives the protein CASSLGAEQYF.

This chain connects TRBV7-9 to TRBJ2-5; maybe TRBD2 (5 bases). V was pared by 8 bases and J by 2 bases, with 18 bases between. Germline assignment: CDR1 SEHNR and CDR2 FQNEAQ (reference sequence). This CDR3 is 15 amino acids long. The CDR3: CASSQRFFPQETQYF. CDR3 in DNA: TGTGCCAGCTCCCAGCGGTTTTTCCCACAAGAGACCCAGTACTTC.

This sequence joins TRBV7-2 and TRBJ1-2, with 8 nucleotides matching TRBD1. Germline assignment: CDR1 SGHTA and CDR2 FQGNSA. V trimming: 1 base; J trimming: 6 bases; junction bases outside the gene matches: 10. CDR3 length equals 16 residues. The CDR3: CASSLVFPSGGDGYTF. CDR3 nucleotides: TGTGCCAGCAGCTTAGTGTTTCCCTCAGGGGGCGATGGCTACACCTTC.

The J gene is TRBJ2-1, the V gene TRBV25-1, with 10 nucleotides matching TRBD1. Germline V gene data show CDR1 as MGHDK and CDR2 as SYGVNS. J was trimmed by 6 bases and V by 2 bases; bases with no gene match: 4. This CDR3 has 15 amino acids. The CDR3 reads CASSERGTGVNEQFF. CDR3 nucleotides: TGTGCCAGCAGTGAAAGAGGGACAGGGGTCAATGAGCAGTTCTTC.

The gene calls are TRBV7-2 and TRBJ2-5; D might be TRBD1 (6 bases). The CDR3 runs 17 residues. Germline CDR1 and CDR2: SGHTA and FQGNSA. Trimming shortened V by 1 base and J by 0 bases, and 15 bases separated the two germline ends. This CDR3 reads CASSLGPPGTYQETQYF. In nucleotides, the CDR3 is TGTGCCAGCAGCTTAGGGCCTCCCGGGACATACCAAGAGACCCAGTACTTC.

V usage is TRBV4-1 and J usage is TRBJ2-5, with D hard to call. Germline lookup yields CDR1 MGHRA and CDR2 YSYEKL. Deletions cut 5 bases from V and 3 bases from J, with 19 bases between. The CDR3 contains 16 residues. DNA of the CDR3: TGCGCCAGCAGCTATACTCACACCCTCAGGAAAGAGACCCAGTACTTC. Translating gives CASSYTHTLRKETQYF.

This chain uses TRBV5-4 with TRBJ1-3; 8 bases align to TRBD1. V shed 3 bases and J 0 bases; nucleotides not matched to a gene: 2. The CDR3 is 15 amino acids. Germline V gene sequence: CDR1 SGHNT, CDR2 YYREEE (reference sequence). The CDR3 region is CASSWDRSSGNTIYF. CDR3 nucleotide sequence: TGTGCCAGCAGCTGGGACAGGAGCTCTGGAAACACCATATATTTT.

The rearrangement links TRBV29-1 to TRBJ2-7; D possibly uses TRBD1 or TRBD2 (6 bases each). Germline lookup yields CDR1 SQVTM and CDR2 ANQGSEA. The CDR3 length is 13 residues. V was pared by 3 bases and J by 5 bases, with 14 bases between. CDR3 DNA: TGCAGCGTTGAGGGGGGCTTCCTCCACGAGCAGTACTTC. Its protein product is CSVEGGFLHEQYF.

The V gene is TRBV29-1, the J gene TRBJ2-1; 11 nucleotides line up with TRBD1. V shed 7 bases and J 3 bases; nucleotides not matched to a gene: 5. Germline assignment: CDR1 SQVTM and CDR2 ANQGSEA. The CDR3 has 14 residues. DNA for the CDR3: TGCAGCGCCGGACAGGGGGCGTTCTACAATGAGCAGTTCTTC. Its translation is CSAGQGAFYNEQFF.

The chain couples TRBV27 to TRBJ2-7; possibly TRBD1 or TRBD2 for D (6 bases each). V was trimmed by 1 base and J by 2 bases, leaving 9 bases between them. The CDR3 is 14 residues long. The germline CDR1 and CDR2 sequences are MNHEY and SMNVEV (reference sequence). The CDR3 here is CASSLYGGPYEQYF. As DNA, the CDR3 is TGTGCCAGCAGTTTATACGGGGGCCCCTACGAGCAGTACTTC.

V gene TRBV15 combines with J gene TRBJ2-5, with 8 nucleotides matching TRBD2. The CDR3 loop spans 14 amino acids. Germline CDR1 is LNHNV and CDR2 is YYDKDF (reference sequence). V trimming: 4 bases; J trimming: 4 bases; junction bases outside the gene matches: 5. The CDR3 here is CATSTSGSRETQYF. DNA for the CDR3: TGTGCCACCAGCACCAGCGGGAGTAGAGAGACCCAGTACTTC.